The 5 T cell receptor beta chains reported below all come from one sample, sequenced in a study of cytomegalovirus exposure and HLA in healthy donors (dated 2017 in TCRdb). The library was prepared using the immunoSEQ multiplex PCR assay. The multiplex PCR relied on a mix of 60 forward primers for TCR Vbeta segments and 13 reverse primers for TCR Jbeta segments. Here the immuneACCESS table is served through TCRdb, limited to in-frame sequences with V and J called. Missing clones are a known gap in these copies; in checked studies unresolved V genes cover under half, and the rest lacks a known reason. This sample lists approximately 89,000 clones; 85% were detected once. The ten largest make up about 7.7% of the sample. Input material: PBMCs. These receptors came from a man aged 35-49 years in good health and CMV-seropositive.

CDR3 sequence (DNA): TGTGCCAGCTCACGGAGCGGACAGATGACATCCTACGAGCAGTACTTC. Protein product: CASSRSGQMTSYEQYF. The chain couples TRBV18 to TRBJ2-7; weak D call: TRBD1 (6 bases). CDR3 length: 16 residues. The germline CDR1 and CDR2 sequences are KGHSH and LQKENI. V lost 4 bases and J 1 base, leaving 17 bases between the germline ends.

The chain is built from TRBV5-8 and TRBJ2-2; 8 nucleotides match TRBD1. This CDR3 spans 13 amino acids. Germline lookup yields CDR1 SGHTS and CDR2 YDEGEE. J was trimmed by 7 bases and V by 4 bases; bases with no gene match: 3. CDR3 nucleotides: TGTGCCAGCAGCGCCAGGGGGCTCGGGGAGCTGTTTTTT. This encodes CASSARGLGELFF.

The rearrangement uses TRBV29-1 and TRBJ1-1, with D hard to call. V shed 8 bases and J shed 1 base, with 14 bases lying between them. This CDR3 comprises 13 residues. The germline gives CDR1 SQVTM, CDR2 ANQGSEA. The CDR3 here is CSHIRVANTEAFF. The CDR3 nucleotides read TGCAGCCATATACGGGTTGCGAACACTGAAGCTTTCTTT.

The chain links TRBV11-2 to TRBJ2-7, with a possible D match to TRBD2 (5 bases). V lost 4 bases and J 3 bases, leaving 10 bases between the germline ends. The CDR3 contains 13 residues. CDR1 is SGHAT, CDR2 FQNNGV, per germline. CDR3 DNA: TGTGCCAGCAGCTACCCTCGGGGCTACGAGCAGTACTTC. Amino acid sequence: CASSYPRGYEQYF.

The chain employs TRBV5-1 and TRBJ1-3; 7 positions agree with TRBD1. Germline assignment: CDR1 SGHRS and CDR2 YFSETQ. J gave up 4 bases and V 5 bases, and 9 bases lay outside the gene matches. The CDR3 runs to 15 residues. The CDR3 nucleotides are TGCGCCAGCAGTTTCGCAGGGGGTCCGGGAAACACCATATATTTT. Its protein is CASSFAGGPGNTIYF.